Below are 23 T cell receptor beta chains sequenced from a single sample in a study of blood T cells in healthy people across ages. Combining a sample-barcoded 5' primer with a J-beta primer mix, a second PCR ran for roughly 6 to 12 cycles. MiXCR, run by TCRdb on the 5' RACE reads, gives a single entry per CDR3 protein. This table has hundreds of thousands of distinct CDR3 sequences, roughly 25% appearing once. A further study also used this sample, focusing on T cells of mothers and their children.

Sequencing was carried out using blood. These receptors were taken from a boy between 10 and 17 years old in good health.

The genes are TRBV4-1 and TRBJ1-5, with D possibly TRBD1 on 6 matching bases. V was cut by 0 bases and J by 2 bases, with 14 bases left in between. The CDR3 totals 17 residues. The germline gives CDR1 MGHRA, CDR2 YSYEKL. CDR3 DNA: TGCGCCAGCAGCCAAGACTTTGGGACATCTGGCAATCAGCCCCAGCATTTT. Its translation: CASSQDFGTSGNQPQHF.

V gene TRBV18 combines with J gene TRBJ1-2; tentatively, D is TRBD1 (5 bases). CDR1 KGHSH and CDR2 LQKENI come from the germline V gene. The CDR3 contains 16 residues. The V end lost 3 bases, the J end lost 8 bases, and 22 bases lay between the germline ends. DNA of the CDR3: TGTGCCAGCTCACCGCCTGAGCCGGGACGCCAGCTCGGCTACACCTTC. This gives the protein CASSPPEPGRQLGYTF.

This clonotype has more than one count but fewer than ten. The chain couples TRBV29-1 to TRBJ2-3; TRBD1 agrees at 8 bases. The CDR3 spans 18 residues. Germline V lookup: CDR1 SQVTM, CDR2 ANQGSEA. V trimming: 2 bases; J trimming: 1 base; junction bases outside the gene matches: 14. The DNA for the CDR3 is TGCAGCGTTGAAAAGACAGGGGCCCTGCCTTGGGGCACAGATACGCAGTATTTT. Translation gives CSVEKTGALPWGTDTQYF.

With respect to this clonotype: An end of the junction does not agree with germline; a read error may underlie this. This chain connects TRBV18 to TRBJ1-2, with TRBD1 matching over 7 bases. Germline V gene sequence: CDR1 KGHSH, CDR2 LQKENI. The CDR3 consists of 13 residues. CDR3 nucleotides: TGTACCAGCTCACCAGCGCAGGGGGATGGCTACACCTTC. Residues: CTSSPAQGDGYTF.

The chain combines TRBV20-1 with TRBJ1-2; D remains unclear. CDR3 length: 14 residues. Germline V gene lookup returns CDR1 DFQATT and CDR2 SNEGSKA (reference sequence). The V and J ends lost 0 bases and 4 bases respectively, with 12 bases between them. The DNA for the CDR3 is TGCAGTGCTAGAGATCAGAATTCATCCTATGGCTACACCTTC. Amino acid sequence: CSARDQNSSYGYTF.

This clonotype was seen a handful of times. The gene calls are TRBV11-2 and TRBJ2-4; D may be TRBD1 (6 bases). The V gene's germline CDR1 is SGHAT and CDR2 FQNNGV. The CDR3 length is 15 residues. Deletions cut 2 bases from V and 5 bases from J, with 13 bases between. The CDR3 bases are TGTGCCAGCAGCTTAAGGGGCAGGGGAGAAAACATTCAGTACTTC. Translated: CASSLRGRGENIQYF.

DNA of the CDR3: TGTGCCAGCAGTCAACTAGCGGGGGGAAGAGCAGATGCGGAGTATTTT. Encoded protein: CASSQLAGGRADAEYF. The chain uses TRBV12-3 or TRBV12-4 and TRBJ2-3; 12 bases agree with TRBD2. Trimming at V came to 5 bases and at J to 13 bases, leaving 16 bases not matched to a gene. The CDR3 is 16 amino acids.

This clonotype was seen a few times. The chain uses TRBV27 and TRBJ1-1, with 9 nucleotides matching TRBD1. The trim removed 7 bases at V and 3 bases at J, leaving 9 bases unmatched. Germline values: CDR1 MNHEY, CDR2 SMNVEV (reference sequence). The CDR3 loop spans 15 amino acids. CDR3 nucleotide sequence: TGTGCCAGCACTAAACAGGGGGCTCGGTACACTGAAGCTTTCTTT. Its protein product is CASTKQGARYTEAFF.

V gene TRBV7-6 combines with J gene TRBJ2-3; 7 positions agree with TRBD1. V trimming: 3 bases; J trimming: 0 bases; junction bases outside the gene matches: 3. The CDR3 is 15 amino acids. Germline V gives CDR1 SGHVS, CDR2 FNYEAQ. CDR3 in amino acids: CASSFTGASTDTQYF. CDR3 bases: TGTGCCAGCAGCTTTACAGGGGCCAGCACAGATACGCAGTATTTT.

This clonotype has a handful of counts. The CDR3 nucleotides read TGTGCCAGCAGTTTTGTAGCGGGAGGGCCCGACGAGCAGTACTTC. This sequence encodes CASSFVAGGPDEQYF. The chain joins TRBV28 to TRBJ2-7, with 11 bases matching TRBD2. CDR3 length: 15 amino acids. V shed 3 bases and J 5 bases; nucleotides not matched to a gene: 6. The germline V gene encodes CDR1 MDHEN and CDR2 SYDVKM.

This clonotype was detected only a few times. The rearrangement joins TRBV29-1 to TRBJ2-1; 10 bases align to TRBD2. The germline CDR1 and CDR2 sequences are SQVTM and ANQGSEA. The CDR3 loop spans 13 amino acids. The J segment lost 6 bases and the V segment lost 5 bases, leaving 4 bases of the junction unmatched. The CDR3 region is CSVLAGVVNEQFF. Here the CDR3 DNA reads TGCAGCGTTCTAGCGGGAGTTGTCAATGAGCAGTTCTTC.

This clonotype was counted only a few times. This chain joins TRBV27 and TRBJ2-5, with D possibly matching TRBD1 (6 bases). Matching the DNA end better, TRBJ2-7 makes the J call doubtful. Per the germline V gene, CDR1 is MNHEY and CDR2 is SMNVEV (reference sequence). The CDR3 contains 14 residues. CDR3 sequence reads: CASRSTGWTYEQYF. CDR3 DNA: TGTGCCAGCAGATCCACAGGGTGGACCTACGAGCAGTACTTC.

The CDR3 reads CSVAGDGGNEQFF. DNA for the CDR3: TGCAGCGTTGCGGGAGACGGGGGCAATGAGCAGTTCTTC. This sequence joins TRBV29-1 and TRBJ2-1; D is possibly TRBD2 (6 bases). The germline V gene encodes CDR1 SQVTM and CDR2 ANQGSEA. The V and J ends lost 4 bases and 6 bases respectively, with 13 bases between them. This CDR3 region has 13 residues.

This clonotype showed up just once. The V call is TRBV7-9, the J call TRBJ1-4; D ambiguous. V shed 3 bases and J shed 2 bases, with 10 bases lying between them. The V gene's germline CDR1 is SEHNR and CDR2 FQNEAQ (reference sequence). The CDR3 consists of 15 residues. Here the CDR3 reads CASSFLAGTNEKLFF. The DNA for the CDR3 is TGTGCCAGCAGCTTTCTGGCTGGGACTAATGAAAAACTGTTTTTT.

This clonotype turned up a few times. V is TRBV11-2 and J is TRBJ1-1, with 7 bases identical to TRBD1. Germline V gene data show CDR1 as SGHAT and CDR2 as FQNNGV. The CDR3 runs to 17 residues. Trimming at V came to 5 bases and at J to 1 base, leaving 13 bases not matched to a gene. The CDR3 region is CASSPWGRGYKNTEAFF. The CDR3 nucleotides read TGTGCCAGCAGCCCCTGGGGCAGGGGGTATAAGAACACTGAAGCTTTCTTT.

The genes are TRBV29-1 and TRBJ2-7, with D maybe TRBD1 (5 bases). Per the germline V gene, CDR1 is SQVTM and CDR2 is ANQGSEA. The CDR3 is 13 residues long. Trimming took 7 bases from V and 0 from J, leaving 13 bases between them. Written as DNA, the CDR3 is TGCAGCGGTTTCGACAGCACCTCCTACGAGCAGTACTTC. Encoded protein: CSGFDSTSYEQYF.

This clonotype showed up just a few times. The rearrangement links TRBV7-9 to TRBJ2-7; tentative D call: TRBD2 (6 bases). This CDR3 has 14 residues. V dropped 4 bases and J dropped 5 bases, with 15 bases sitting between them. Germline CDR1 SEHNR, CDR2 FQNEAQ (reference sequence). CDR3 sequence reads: CASSSMGGNHEQYF. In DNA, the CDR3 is TGTGCCAGCAGCTCTATGGGGGGTAACCACGAGCAGTACTTC.

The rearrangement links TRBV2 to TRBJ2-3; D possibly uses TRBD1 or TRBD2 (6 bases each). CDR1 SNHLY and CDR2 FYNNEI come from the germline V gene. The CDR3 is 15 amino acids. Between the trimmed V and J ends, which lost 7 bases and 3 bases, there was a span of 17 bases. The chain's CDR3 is CASKDTGRRTDTQYF. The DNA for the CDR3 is TGTGCCAGCAAAGACACAGGGAGGAGGACAGATACGCAGTATTTT.

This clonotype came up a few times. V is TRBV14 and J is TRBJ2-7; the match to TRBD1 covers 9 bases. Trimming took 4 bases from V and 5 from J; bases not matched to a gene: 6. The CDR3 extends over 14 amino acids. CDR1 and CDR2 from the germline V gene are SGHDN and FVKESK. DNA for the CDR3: TGTGCCAGCAGCCGGACAGGGGAGGAGAACGAGCAGTACTTC. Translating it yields CASSRTGEENEQYF.

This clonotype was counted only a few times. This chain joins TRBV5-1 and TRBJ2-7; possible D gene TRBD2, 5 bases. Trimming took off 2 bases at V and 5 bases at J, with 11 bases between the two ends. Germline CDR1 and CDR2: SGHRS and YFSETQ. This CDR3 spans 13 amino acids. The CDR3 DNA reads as TGCGCCAGCAGCTTAAAGGGAGACCACGAGCAGTACTTC. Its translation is CASSLKGDHEQYF.

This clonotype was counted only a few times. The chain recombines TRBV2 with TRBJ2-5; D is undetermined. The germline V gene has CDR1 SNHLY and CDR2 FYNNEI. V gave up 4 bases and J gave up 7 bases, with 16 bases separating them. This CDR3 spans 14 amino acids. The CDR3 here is CASSVFSAEGTQYF. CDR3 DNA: TGTGCCAGCAGTGTGTTTTCGGCCGAAGGGACCCAGTACTTC.

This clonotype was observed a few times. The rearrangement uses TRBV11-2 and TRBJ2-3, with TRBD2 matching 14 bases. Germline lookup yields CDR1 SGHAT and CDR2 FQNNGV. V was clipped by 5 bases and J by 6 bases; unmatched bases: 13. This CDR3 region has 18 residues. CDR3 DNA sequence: TGTGCCAGCAGCCAGATGGCGACTAGCGGGAGGGCCCTGGATACGCAGTATTTT. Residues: CASSQMATSGRALDTQYF.

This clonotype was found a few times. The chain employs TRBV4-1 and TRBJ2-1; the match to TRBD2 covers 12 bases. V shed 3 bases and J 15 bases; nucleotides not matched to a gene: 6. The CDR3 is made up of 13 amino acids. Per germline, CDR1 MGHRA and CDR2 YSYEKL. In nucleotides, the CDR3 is TGCGCCAGCAGCCACCGACTAGCGGGAGTACCGTTCTTC. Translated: CASSHRLAGVPFF.